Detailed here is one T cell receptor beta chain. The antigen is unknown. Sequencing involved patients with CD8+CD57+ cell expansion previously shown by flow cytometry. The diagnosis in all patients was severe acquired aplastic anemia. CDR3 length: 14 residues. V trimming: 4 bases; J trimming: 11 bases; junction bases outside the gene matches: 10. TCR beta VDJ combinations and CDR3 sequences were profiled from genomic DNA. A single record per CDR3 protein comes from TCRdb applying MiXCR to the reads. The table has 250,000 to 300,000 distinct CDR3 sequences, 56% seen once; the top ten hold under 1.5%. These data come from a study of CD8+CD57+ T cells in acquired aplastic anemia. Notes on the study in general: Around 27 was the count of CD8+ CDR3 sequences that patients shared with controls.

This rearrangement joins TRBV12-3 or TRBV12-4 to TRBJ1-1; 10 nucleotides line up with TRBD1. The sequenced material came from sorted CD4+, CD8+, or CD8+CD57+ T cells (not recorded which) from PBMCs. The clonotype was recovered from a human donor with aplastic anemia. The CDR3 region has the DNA TGTGCCAGCAGTTGGAAAGGGACAGGGGTTGAGGCTTTCTTT. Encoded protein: CASSWKGTGVEAFF.